The clone carrying this TCR beta chain was counted only a few times. The CDR3 covers 13 residues. CDR1 and CDR2 (germline): SGHNT, YENEEA. Trimming took 5 bases from V and 10 from J, leaving 12 bases between them. The protocol was immunoSEQ multiplex PCR, while the TCRdb copy is restricted to in-frame clones and leaves out a portion. The repertoire holds roughly 51,000 clones, with about 90% as singletons. The data belong to a study of blood T cell repertoires in COVID-19. Study overall: PBMCs, B-cell-depleted T cells, or T cells were the source of the cDNA or gDNA that made up the material.

Sequenced sample: peripheral blood. The sequence derives from a woman in her sixties with active or convalescent COVID-19. V is TRBV11-3 and J is TRBJ1-6, with TRBD1 as a possible D gene (5 bases). The CDR3 spells CASSLSPGSPLHF. In nucleotides, the CDR3 is TGTGCCAGCAGCCTTTCCCCAGGGTCACCCCTCCACTTT.